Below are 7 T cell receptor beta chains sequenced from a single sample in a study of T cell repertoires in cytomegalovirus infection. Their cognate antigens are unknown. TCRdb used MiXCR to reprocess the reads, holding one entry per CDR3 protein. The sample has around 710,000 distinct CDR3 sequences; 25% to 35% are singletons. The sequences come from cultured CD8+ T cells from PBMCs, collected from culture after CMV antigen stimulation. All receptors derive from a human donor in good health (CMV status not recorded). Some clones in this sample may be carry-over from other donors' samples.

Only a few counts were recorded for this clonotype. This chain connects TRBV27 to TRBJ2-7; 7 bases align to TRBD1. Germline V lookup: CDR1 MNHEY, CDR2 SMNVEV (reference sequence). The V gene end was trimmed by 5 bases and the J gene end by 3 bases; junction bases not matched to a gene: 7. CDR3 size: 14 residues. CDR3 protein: CASSPGTVYYEQYF. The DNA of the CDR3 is TGTGCCAGCAGTCCCGGGACAGTGTACTACGAGCAGTACTTC.

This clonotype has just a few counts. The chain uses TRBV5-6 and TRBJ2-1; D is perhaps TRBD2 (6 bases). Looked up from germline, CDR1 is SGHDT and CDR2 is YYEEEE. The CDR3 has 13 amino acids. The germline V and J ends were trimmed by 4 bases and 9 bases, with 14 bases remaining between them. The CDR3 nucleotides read TGTGCCAGCAGCGTATCTCGGGGGTCTGAGCAGTTCTTC. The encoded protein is CASSVSRGSEQFF.

In DNA, the CDR3 is TGTGCCAGCAGTCCGTTTGAATCTTATAGCAATCAGCCCCAGCATTTT. Protein product: CASSPFESYSNQPQHF. The chain uses TRBV27 and TRBJ1-5; no reliable D call. The germline gives CDR1 MNHEY, CDR2 SMNVEV (reference sequence). With 5 bases removed from V and 0 bases from J, the gap between germline ends came to 14 bases. The CDR3 consists of 16 residues.

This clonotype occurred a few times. This CDR3 is CASSLSKGSYEQYV. CDR3 sequence (DNA): TGTGCCAGCAGTTTATCGAAGGGCAGCTACGAGCAGTACGTC. J is TRBJ2-7 and V is TRBV27, with D uncertain. V lost 0 bases and J lost 3, with 9 bases in between. The germline gives CDR1 MNHEY, CDR2 SMNVEV (reference sequence). The CDR3 has 14 residues.

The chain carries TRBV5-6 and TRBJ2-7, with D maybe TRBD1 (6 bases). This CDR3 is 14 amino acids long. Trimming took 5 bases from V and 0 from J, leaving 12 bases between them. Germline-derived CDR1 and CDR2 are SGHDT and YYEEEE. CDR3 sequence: CASRPGAYSYEQYV. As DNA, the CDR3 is TGTGCCAGCAGGCCAGGGGCCTACTCCTACGAGCAGTACGTC.

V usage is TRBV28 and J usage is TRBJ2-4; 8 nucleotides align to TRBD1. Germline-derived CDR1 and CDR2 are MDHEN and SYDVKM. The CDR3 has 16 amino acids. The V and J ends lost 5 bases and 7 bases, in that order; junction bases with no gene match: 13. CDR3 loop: CASSRLRGRIGNIQYF. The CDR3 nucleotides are TGTGCCAGCAGTCGTCTCAGGGGGCGGATAGGGAACATTCAGTACTTC.

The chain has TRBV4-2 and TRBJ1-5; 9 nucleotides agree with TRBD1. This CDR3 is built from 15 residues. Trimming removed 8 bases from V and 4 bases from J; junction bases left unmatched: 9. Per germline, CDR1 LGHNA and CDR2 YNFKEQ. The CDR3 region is CASGLGDRGNQPQHF. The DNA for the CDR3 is TGTGCCAGCGGCTTGGGAGACAGGGGGAATCAGCCCCAGCATTTT.